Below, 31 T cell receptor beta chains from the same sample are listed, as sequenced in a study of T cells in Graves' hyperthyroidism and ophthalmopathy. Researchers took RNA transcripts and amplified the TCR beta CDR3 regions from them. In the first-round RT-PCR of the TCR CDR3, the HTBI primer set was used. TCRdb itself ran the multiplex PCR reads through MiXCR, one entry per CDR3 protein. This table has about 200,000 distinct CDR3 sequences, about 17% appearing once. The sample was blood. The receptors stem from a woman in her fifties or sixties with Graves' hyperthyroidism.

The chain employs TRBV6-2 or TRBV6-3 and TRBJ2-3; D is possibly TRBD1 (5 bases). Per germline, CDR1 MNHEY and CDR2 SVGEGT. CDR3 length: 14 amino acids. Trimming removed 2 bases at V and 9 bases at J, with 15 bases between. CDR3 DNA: TGTGCCAGCAGTTACGGCAGGGAAGTTGGGACGCAGTATTTT. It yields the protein CASSYGREVGTQYF.

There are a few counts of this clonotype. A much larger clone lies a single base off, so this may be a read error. Here the CDR3 reads CASSQATTGADTQYF. The DNA of the CDR3 is TGTGCCAGCAGCCAAGCGACGACAGGGGCAGATACGCAGTATTTT. The chain couples TRBV7-3 to TRBJ2-3; 8 bases match TRBD1. Looked up from germline, CDR1 is SGHTA and CDR2 is FQGTGA. V shed 5 bases and J 4 bases; nucleotides not matched to a gene: 8. CDR3 length: 15 residues.

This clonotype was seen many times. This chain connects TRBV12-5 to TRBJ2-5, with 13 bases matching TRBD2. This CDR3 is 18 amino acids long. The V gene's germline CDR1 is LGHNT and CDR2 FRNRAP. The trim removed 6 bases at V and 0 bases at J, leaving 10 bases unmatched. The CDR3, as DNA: TGTGCTAGTGGACCCGGGACTAGCGGGAACCCCTACCAAGAGACCCAGTACTTC. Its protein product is CASGPGTSGNPYQETQYF.

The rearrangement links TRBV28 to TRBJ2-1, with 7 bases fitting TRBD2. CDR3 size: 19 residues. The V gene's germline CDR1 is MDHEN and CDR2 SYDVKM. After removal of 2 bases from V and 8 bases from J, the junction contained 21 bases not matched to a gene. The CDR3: CASSLLNGGRAGVRYEQFF. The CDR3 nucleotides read TGTGCCAGCAGTTTACTTAATGGGGGGAGGGCGGGAGTGAGATATGAGCAGTTCTTC.

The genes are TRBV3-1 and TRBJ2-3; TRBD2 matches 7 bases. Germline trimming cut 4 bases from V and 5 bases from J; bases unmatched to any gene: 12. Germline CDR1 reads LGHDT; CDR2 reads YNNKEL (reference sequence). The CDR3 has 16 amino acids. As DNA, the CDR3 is TGTGCCAGCAGCCCAGGTTGGGGGACTATCAAAGATACGCAGTATTTT. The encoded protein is CASSPGWGTIKDTQYF.

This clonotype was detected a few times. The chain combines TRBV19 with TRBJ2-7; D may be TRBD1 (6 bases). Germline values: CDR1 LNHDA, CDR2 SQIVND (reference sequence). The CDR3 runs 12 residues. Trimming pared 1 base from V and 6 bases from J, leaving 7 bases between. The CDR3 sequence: CASSIGGREQYF. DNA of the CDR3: TGTGCCAGTAGTATAGGGGGGCGCGAGCAGTACTTC.

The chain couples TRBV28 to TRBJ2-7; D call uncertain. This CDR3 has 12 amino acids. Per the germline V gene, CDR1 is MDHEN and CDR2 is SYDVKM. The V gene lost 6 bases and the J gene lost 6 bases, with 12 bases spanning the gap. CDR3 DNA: TGTGCCAGCAGCAAAAGGGTGGGCGAGCAGTACTTC. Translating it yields CASSKRVGEQYF. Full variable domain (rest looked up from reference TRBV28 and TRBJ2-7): DVKVTQSSRYLVKRTGEKVFLECVQDMDHENMFWYRQDPGLGLRLIYFSYDVKMKEKGDIPEGYSVSREKKERFSLILESASTNQTSMYLCASSKRVGEQYFGPGTRLTVT.

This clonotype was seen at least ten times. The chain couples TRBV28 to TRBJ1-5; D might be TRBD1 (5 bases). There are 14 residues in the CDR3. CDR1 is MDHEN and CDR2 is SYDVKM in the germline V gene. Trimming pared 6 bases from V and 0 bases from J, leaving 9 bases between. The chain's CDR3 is CASRPGNSNQPQHF. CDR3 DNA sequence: TGTGCCAGCAGGCCAGGGAATAGCAATCAGCCCCAGCATTTT.

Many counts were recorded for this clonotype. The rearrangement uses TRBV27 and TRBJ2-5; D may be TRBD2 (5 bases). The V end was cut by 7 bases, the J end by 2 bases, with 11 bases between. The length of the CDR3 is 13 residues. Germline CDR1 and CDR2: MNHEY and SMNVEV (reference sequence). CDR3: CASKLDSQETQYF. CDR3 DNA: TGTGCCAGCAAACTGGACTCACAAGAGACCCAGTACTTC.

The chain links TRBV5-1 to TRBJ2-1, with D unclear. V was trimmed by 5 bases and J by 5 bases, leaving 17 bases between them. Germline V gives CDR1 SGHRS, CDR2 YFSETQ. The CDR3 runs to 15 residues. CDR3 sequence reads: CASSMTTGSHNEQFF. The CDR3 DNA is TGCGCCAGCAGTATGACAACCGGCAGCCACAATGAGCAGTTCTTC.

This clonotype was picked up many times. This CDR3 is CASTYYNEQFF. In DNA form, the CDR3 reads TGTGCCAGCACCTACTACAATGAGCAGTTCTTC. The chain couples TRBV27 to TRBJ2-1, with no clear D. Germline CDR1 reads MNHEY; CDR2 reads SMNVEV (reference sequence). The CDR3 loop spans 11 amino acids. Trimming left V 7 bases short and J 3 bases short, with 4 bases between.

CDR3 in amino acids: CASSPGQVGEKLFF. The CDR3 DNA reads TGCGCCAGCAGCCCGGGACAGGTGGGCGAAAAACTGTTTTTT. The rearrangement links TRBV5-1 to TRBJ1-4; TRBD1 agrees at 8 bases. Germline assignment: CDR1 SGHRS and CDR2 YFSETQ. The CDR3 is made up of 14 amino acids. The junction had 7 bases not matched to a gene; V was cut back by 4 bases and J by 8 bases.

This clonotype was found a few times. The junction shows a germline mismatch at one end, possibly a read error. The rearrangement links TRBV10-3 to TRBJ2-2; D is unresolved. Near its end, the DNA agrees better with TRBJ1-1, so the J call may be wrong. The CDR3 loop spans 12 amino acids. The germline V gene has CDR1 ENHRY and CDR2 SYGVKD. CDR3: CASSLRAGRAFF. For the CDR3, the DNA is TGTGCCAGCAGTTTAAGGGCAGGCAGAGCTTTCTTT.

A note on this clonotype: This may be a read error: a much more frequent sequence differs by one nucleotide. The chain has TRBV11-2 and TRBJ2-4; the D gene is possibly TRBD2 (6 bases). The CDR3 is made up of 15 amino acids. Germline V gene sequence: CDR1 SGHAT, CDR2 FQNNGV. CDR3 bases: TGTGCCAGCAGCCCGGGGGTGCTAGCCAAAAACATTCAGTGCTTC. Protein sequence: CASSPGVLAKNIQCF. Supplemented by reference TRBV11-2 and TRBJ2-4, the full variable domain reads EAGVAQSPRYKIIEKRQSVAFWCNPISGHATLYWYQQILGQGPKLLIQFQNNGVVDDSQLPKDRFSAERLKGVDSTLKIQPAKLEDSAVYLCASSPGVLAKNIQCFGAGTRLSVL.

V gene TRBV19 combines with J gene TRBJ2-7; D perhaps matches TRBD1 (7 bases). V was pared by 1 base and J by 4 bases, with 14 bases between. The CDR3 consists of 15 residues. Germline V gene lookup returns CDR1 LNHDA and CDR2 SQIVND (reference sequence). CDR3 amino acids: CASSIGEDRRYEQYF. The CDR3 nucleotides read TGTGCCAGTAGTATAGGGGAGGACAGGAGATACGAGCAGTACTTC.

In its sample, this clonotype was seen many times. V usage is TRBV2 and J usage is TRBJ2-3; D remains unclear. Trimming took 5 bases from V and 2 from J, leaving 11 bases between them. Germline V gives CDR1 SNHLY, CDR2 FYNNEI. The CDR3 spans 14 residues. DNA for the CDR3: TGTGCCAGCAGTATACGCGGTTCCACAGATACGCAGTATTTT. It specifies CASSIRGSTDTQYF.

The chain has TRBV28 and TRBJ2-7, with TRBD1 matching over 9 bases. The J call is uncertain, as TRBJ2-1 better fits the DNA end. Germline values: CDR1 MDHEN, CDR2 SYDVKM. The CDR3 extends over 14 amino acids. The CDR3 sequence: CASSTRQGGYEQFF. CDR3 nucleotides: TGTGCCAGCAGTACCCGACAGGGGGGATACGAGCAGTTCTTC.

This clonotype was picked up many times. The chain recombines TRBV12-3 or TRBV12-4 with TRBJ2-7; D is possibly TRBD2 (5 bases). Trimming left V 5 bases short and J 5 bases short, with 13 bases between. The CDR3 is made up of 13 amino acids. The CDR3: CASSIGGRDEQYF. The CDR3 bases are TGTGCCAGCAGTATAGGAGGAAGGGACGAGCAGTACTTC.

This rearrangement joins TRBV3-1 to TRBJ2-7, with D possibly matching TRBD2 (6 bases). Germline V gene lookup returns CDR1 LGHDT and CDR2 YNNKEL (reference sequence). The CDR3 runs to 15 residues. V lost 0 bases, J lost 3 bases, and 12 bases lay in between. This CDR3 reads CASSQELAVGYEQYF. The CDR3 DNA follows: TGTGCCAGCAGCCAAGAACTAGCCGTGGGCTACGAGCAGTACTTC.

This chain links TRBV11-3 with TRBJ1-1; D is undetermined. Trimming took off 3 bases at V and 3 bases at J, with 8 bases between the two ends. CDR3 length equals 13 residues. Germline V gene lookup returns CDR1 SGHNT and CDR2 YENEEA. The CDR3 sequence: CASSLLPHTEAFF. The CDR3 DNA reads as TGTGCCAGCAGCTTGCTCCCTCACACTGAAGCTTTCTTT.

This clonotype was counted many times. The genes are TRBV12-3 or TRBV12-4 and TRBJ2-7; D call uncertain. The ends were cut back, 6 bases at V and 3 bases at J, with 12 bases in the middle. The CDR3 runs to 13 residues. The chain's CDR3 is CASSNDVVYEQYF. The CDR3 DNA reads TGTGCCAGCAGCAATGATGTGGTCTACGAGCAGTACTTC.

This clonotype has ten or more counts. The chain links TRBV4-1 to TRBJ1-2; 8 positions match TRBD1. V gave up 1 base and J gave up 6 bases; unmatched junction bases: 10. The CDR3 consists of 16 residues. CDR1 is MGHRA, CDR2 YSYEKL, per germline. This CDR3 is CASSQGTGLTVDGYTF. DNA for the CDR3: TGCGCCAGCAGCCAAGGGACAGGGCTGACGGTCGATGGCTACACCTTC.

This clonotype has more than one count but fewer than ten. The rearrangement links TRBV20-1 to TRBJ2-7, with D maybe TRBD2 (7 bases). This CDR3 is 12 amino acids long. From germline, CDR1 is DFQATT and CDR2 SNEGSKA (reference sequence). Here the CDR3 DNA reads TGCAGGGCGGGGGCGACTACCTACGAGCAGTACTTC. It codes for CRAGATTYEQYF.

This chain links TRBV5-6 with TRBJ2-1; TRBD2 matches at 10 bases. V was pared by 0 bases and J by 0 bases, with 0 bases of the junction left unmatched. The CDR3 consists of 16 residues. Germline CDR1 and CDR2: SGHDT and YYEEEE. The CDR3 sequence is CASSLERGGSYNEQFF. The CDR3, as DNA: TGTGCCAGCAGCTTGGAGCGGGGGGGCTCCTACAATGAGCAGTTCTTC.

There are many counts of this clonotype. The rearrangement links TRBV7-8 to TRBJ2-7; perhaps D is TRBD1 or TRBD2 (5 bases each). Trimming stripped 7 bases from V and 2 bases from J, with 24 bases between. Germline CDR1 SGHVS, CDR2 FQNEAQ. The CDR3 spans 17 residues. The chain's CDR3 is CASTLRVLSGSAYEQYF. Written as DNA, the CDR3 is TGTGCCAGCACCCTCAGGGTTTTATCGGGGTCCGCCTACGAGCAGTACTTC.

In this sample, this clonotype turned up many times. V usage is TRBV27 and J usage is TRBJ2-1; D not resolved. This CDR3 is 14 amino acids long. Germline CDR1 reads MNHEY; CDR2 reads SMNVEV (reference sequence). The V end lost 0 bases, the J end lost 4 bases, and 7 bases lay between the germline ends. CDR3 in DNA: TGTGCCAGCAGTTTATCTCGGAGATACAATGAGCAGTTCTTC. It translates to CASSLSRRYNEQFF.

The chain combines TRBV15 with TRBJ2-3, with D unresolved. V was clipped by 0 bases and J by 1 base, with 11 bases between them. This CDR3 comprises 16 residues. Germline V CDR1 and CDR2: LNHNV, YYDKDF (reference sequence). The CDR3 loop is CATSRDLEGRTDTQYF. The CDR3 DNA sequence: TGTGCCACCAGCAGAGATCTCGAAGGCCGCACAGATACGCAGTATTTT.

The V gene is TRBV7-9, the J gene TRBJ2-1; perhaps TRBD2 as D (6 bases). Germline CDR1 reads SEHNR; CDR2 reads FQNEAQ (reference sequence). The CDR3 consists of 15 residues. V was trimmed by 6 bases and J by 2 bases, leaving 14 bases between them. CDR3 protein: CASSSLARAYNEQFF. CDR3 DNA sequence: TGTGCCAGCAGTTCGCTAGCGAGGGCCTACAATGAGCAGTTCTTC.

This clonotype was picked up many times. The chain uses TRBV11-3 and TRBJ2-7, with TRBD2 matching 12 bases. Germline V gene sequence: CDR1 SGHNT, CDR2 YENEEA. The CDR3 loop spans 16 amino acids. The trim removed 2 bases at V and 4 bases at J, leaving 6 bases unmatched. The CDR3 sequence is CASSLTLAGGVYEQYF. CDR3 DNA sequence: TGTGCCAGCAGCTTAACACTAGCGGGGGGCGTGTACGAGCAGTACTTC.

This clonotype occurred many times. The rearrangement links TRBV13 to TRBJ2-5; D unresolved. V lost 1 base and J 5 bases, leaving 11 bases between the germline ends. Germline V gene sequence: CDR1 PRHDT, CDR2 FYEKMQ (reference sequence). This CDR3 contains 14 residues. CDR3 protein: CASSLVSGMETQYF. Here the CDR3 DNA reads TGTGCCAGCAGCTTAGTGTCAGGAATGGAGACCCAGTACTTC.

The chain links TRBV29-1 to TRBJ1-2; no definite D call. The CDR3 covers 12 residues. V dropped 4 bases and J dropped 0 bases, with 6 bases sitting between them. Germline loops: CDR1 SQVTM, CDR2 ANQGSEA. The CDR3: CSVGTANYGYTF. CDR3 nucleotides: TGCAGCGTTGGGACGGCTAACTATGGCTACACCTTC.